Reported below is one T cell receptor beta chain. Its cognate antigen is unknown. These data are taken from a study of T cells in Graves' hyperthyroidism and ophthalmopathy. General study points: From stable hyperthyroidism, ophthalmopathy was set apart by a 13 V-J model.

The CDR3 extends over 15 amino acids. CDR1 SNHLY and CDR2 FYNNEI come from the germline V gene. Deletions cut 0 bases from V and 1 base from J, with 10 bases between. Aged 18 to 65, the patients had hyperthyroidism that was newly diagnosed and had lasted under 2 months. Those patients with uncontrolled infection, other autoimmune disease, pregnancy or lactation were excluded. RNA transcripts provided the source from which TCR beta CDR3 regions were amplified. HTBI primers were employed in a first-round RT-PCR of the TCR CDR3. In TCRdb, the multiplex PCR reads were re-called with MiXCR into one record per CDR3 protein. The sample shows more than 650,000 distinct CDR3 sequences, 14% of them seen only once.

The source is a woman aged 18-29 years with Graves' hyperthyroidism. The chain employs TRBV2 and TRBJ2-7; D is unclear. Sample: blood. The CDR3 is CASSEATPSSYEQYF. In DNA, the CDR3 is TGTGCCAGCAGTGAAGCAACCCCGAGTTCCTACGAGCAGTACTTC.